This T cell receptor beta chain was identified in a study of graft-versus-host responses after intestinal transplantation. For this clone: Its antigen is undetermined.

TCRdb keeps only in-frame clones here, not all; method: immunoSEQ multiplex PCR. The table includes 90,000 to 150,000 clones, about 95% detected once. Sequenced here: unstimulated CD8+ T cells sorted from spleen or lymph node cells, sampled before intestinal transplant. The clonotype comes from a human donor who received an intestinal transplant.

CDR3 sequence reads: CASSSPLYNEQFF. In DNA, the CDR3 is TGTGCCAGCAGTTCACCCCTCTACAATGAGCAGTTCTTC. The rearrangement uses TRBV11-3 and TRBJ2-1, with D hard to call. The V end lost 6 bases, the J end lost 3 bases, and 9 bases lay between the germline ends. The CDR3 extends over 13 amino acids. Germline V gives CDR1 SGHNT, CDR2 YENEEA.